Listed here are 10 T cell receptor beta chains from one sample, sequenced in a study of CD8 T cells in ankylosing spondylitis. MiXCR, applied by TCRdb to the 5' RACE reads, yields one record per CDR3 protein. Of 300,000 to 400,000 distinct CDR3 sequences listed, around 10% are singletons. The sequencing sample was made of blood, either unsorted or a sorted T cell fraction (not recorded which). The receptor source for this set is a female donor with ankylosing spondylitis or in good health (not recorded which).

With respect to this clonotype: A read error may be the cause here, since a much bigger clone is one base away. The genes are TRBV6-5 and TRBJ2-4, with a weak D call TRBD2 (6 bases). CDR1 MNHEY and CDR2 SVGAGI come from the germline V gene. The CDR3 consists of 13 residues. The CDR3 here is CASGYLTGDIQYF. The DNA of the CDR3 is TGTGCCAGCGGTTACCTTACGGGGGACATTCAGTACTTC.

The sample holds many counts of this clonotype. CDR3 DNA: TGTGCCAGCTTTAAACGTCAATGGGGCGGAGAGACCCAGTACTTC. Translating gives CASFKRQWGGETQYF. V is TRBV28 and J is TRBJ2-5; a weak D match, TRBD1 (5 bases). Germline assignment: CDR1 MDHEN and CDR2 SYDVKM. This CDR3 spans 15 amino acids. With 8 bases removed from V and 4 bases from J, the gap between germline ends came to 20 bases.

This clonotype has ten or more counts. The chain recombines TRBV20-1 with TRBJ2-5; 8 nucleotides align to TRBD1. CDR1 DFQATT and CDR2 SNEGSKA come from the germline V gene (reference sequence). Losses at the gene ends were 3 bases for V and 1 base for J; bases not matched to a gene: 13. The CDR3 spans 17 residues. The CDR3 DNA reads as TGCAGTGCTAGGCGGGGACAGGTCCTCCAGAGCCAAGAGACCCAGTACTTC. It yields the protein CSARRGQVLQSQETQYF.

The sample holds many counts of this clonotype. J is TRBJ1-4 and V is TRBV5-1; D might be TRBD1 (6 bases). CDR1 and CDR2 (germline): SGHRS, YFSETQ. This CDR3 has 15 residues. V lost 3 bases to trimming and J lost 3 bases, with 12 bases between them. The CDR3 region has the DNA TGCGCCAGCAGCTCGACGGGGGCTCCTAATGAAAAACTGTTTTTT. Amino acids: CASSSTGAPNEKLFF.

Only a few counts were recorded for this clonotype. J is TRBJ1-3 and V is TRBV11-2; weak D call: TRBD1 (5 bases). The CDR3 is 15 residues long. Trimming left V 0 bases short and J 4 bases short, with 10 bases between. Germline CDR1 SGHAT, CDR2 FQNNGV. As DNA, the CDR3 is TGTGCCAGCAGCTTAGATTCAGGGTTGGGAAACACCATATATTTT. Encoded protein: CASSLDSGLGNTIYF. Using reference TRBV11-2 and TRBJ1-3 for the parts outside the CDR3, the full variable domain is EAGVAQSPRYKIIEKRQSVAFWCNPISGHATLYWYQQILGQGPKLLIQFQNNGVVDDSQLPKDRFSAERLKGVDSTLKIQPAKLEDSAVYLCASSLDSGLGNTIYFGEGSWLTVV.

There are many counts of this clonotype. The chain combines TRBV5-1 with TRBJ2-7; 8 bases map to TRBD1. After removal of 4 bases from V and 3 bases from J, the junction contained 12 bases not matched to a gene. The CDR3 contains 16 residues. The germline V gene encodes CDR1 SGHRS and CDR2 YFSETQ. CDR3 sequence: CASSLVVRQGYYEQYF. CDR3 coding DNA: TGCGCCAGCAGCCTGGTTGTGAGACAGGGGTACTACGAGCAGTACTTC. The full variable domain, with the rest looked up from reference TRBV5-1 and TRBJ2-7, is KAGVTQTPRYLIKTRGQQVTLSCSPISGHRSVSWYQQTPGQGLQFLFEYFSETQRNKGNFPGRFSGRQFSNSRSEMNVSTLELGDSALYLCASSLVVRQGYYEQYFGPGTRLTVT.

This clonotype was recorded many times. V usage is TRBV7-2 and J usage is TRBJ2-5, with D uncertain. CDR1 and CDR2 (germline): SGHTA, FQGNSA. V was cut by 1 base and J by 4 bases, with 7 bases left in between. The CDR3 has 13 amino acids. The CDR3 nucleotides read TGTGCCAGCAGCTTAGTGGTAGGAGAGACCCAGTACTTC. It is translated as CASSLVVGETQYF.

The rearrangement uses TRBV6-1 and TRBJ2-1, with 9 nucleotides matching TRBD2. This CDR3 has 15 amino acids. Germline-derived CDR1 and CDR2 are MNHNS and SASEGT. V shed 6 bases and J 6 bases; nucleotides not matched to a gene: 9. DNA for the CDR3: TGTGCCAGCAGCCCAGCCCTAGCGGGACTCAATGAGCAGTTCTTC. The encoded protein is CASSPALAGLNEQFF.

This clonotype has a count of ten or more. The rearrangement uses TRBV6-5 and TRBJ1-2; D remains unclear. The CDR3 has 13 residues. Germline CDR1 is MNHEY and CDR2 is SVGAGI. V shed 5 bases and J shed 7 bases, with 14 bases lying between them. CDR3 in DNA: TGTGCCAGCAGTCCCTCGGGCCAAACTGGCTACACCTTC. This translates into CASSPSGQTGYTF.

This clonotype was found many times. This chain joins TRBV11-2 and TRBJ1-2, with D uncertain. V gave up 5 bases and J gave up 8 bases, with 15 bases separating them. Germline V gene data show CDR1 as SGHAT and CDR2 as FQNNGV. The CDR3 is made up of 13 amino acids. As DNA, the CDR3 is TGTGCCAGCAGCCCAGGTCTCAGAAAAGGCTACACCTTC. Its translation: CASSPGLRKGYTF.